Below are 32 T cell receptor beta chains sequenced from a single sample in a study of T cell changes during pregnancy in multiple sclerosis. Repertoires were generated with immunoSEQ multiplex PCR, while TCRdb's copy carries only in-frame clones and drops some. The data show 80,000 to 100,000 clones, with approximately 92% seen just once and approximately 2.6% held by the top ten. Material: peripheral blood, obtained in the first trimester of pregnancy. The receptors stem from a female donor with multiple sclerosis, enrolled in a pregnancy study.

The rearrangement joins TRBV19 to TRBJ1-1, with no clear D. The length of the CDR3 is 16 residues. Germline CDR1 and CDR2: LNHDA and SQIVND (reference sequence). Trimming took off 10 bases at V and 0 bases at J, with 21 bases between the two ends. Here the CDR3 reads CATSSRGQFMNTEAFF. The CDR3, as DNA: TGTGCCACCTCTTCAAGAGGTCAGTTTATGAACACTGAAGCTTTCTTT.

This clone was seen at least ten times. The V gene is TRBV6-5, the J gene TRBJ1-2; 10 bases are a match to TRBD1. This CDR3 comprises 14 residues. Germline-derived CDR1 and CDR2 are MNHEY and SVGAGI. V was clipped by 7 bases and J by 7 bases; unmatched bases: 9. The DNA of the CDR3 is TGTGCCAGCAAAGCCCGACAGGGGGCTCGTGGCTACACCTTC. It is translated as CASKARQGARGYTF.

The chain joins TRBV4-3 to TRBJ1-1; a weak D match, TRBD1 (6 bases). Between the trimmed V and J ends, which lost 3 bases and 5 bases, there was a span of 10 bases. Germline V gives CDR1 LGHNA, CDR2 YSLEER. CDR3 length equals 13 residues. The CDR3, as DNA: TGCGCCAGCAGCCATCATCAGGGGACTGAAGCTTTCTTT. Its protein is CASSHHQGTEAFF.

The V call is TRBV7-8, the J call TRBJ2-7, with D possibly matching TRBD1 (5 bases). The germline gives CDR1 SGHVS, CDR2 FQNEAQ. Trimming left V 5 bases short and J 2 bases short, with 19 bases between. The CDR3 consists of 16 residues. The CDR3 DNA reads TGTGCCAGCAGCCCAGCAAGGACACGAGACCCCTACGAGCAGTACTTC. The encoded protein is CASSPARTRDPYEQYF.

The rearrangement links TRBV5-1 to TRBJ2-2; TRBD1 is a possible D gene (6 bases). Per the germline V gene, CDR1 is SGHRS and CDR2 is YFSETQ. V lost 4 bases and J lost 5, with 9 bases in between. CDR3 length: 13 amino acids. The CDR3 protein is CASSPQGTGELFF. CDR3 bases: TGCGCCAGCAGCCCACAGGGTACCGGGGAGCTGTTTTTT.

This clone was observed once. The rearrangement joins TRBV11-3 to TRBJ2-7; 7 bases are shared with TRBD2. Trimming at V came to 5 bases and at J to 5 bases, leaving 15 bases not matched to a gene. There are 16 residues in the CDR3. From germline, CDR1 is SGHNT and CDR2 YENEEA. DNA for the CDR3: TGTGCCAGCAGCCCAGGTGGGAGGGCCCTTTTAGACGAGCAGTACTTC. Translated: CASSPGGRALLDEQYF.

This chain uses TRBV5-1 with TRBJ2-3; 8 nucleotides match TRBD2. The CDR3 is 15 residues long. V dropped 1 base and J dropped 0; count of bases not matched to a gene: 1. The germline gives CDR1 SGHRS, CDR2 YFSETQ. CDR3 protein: CASSLPSGSTDTQYF. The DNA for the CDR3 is TGCGCCAGCAGCTTGCCTAGCGGGAGCACAGATACGCAGTATTTT.

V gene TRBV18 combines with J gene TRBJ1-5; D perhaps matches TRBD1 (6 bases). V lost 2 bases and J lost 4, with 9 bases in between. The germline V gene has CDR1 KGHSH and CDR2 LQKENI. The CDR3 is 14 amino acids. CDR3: CASSPGQINQPQHF. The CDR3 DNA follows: TGTGCCAGCTCACCAGGACAGATAAATCAGCCCCAGCATTTT.

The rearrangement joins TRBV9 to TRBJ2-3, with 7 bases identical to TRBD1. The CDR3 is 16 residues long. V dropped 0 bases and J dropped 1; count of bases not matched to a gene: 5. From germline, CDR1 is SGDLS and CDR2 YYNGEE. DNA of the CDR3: TGTGCCAGCAGCGTAGCTTTTCAGGGGGGCACAGATACGCAGTATTTT. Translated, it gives CASSVAFQGGTDTQYF.

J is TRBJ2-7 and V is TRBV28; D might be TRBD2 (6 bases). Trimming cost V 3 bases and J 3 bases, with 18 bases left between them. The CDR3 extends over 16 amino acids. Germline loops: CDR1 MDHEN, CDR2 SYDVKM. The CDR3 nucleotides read TGTGCCAGCAGTTTGGTGTTGGGGACTGGCGTCTACGAGCAGTACTTC. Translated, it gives CASSLVLGTGVYEQYF.

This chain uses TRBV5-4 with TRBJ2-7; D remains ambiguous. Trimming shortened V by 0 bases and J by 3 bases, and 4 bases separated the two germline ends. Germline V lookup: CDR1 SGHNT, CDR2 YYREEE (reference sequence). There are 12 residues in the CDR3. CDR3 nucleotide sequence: TGTGCCAGCAGCTTGGATAACTACGAGCAGTACTTC. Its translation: CASSLDNYEQYF.

DNA of the CDR3: TGCGCCAGCAGTGAGGAGGAAGACAGGTTCGACGGGGTGAACACTGAAGCTTTCTTT. It codes for CASSEEEDRFDGVNTEAFF. The rearrangement uses TRBV10-1 and TRBJ1-1; D might be TRBD1 (6 bases). V was clipped by 2 bases and J by 0 bases, with 22 bases between them. This CDR3 has 19 residues. Looked up from germline, CDR1 is WNHNN and CDR2 is SYGVQD (reference sequence).

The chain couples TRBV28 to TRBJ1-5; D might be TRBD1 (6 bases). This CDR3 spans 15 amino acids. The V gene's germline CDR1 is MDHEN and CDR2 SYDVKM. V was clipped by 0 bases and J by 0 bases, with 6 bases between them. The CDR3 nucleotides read TGTGCCAGCAGTTTATGGGACAGTAGCAATCAGCCCCAGCATTTT. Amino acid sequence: CASSLWDSSNQPQHF.

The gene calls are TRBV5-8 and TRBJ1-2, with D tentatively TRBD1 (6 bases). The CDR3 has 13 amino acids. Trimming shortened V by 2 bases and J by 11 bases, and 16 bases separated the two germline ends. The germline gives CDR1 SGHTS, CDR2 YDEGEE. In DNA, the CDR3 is TGTGCCAGCAGCTTTAATTCCCAGGGGAGTTACACCTTC. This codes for CASSFNSQGSYTF. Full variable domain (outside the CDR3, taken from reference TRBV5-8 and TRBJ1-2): EAGVTQSPTHLIKTRGQQATLRCSPISGHTSVYWYQQALGLGLQFLLWYDEGEERNRGNFPPRFSGRQFPNYSSELNVNALELEDSALYLCASSFNSQGSYTFGSGTRLTVV.

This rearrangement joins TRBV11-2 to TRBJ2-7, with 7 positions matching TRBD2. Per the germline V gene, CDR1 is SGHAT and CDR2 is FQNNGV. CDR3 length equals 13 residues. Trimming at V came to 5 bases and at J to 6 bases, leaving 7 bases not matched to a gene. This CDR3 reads CASSTRTSREQYF. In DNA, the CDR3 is TGTGCCAGCAGCACCCGGACTAGTCGCGAGCAGTACTTC. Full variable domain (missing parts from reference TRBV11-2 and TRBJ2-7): EAGVAQSPRYKIIEKRQSVAFWCNPISGHATLYWYQQILGQGPKLLIQFQNNGVVDDSQLPKDRFSAERLKGVDSTLKIQPAKLEDSAVYLCASSTRTSREQYFGPGTRLTVT.

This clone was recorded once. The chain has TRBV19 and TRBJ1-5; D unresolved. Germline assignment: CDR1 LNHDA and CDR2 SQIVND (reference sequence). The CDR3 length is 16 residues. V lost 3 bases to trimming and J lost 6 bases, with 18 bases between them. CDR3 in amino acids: CASSISPIQSFQPQHF. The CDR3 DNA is TGTGCCAGTAGTATTTCGCCAATACAGAGTTTTCAGCCCCAGCATTTT.

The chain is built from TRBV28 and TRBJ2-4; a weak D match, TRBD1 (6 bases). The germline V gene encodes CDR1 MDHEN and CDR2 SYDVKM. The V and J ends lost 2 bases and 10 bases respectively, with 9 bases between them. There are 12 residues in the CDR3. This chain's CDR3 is CASSLTGMIQYF. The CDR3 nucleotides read TGTGCCAGCAGTTTAACAGGGATGATTCAGTACTTC.

Written as DNA, the CDR3 is TGTGCCAGCTCACCCCCCAGCTACAATGAGCAGTTCTTC. This encodes CASSPPSYNEQFF. V and J are TRBV18 and TRBJ2-1, with D hard to call. Trimming stripped 3 bases from V and 3 bases from J, with 6 bases between. The germline V gene encodes CDR1 KGHSH and CDR2 LQKENI. CDR3 length: 13 amino acids.

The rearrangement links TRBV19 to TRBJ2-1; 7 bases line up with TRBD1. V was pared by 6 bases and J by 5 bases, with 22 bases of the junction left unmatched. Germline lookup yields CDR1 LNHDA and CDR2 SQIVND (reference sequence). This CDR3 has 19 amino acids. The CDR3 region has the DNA TGTGCCAGTAGCCAAGAATGGACAGGCCCGGATTGGGTGGACAATGAGCAGTTCTTC. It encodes CASSQEWTGPDWVDNEQFF.

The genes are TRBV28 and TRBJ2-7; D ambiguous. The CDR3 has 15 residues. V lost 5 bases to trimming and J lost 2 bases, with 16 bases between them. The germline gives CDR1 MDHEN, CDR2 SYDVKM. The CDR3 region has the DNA TGTGCCAGCAGTCCCTTGTGGCCCAACACCTACGAGCAGTACTTC. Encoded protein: CASSPLWPNTYEQYF.

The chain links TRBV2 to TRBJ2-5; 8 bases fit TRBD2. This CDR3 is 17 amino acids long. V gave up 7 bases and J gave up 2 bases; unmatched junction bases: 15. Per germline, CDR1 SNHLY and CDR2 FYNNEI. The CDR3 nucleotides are TGTGCCAGCACCTATGAGGGGCCACTAGCGGTACAAGAGACCCAGTACTTC. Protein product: CASTYEGPLAVQETQYF.

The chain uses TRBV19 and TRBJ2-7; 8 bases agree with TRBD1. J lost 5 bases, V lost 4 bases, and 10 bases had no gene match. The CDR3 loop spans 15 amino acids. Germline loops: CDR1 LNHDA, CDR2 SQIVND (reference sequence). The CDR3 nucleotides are TGTGCCAGTAGTAAAGGTGTCAGGGGGCTCGACGAGCAGTACTTC. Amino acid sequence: CASSKGVRGLDEQYF.

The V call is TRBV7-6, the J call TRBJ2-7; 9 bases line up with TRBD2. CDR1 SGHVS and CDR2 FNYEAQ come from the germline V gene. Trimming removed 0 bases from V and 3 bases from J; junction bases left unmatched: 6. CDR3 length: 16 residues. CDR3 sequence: CASSLALAGVSYEQYF. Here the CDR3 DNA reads TGTGCCAGCAGCTTAGCGTTAGCGGGAGTGAGCTACGAGCAGTACTTC.

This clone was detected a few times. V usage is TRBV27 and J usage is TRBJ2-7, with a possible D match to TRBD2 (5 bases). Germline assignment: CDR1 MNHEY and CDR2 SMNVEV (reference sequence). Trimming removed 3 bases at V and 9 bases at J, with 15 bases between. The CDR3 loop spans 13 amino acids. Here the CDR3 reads CASSFRFSAGQYF. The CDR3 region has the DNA TGTGCCAGCAGTTTCCGGTTCTCCGCGGGGCAGTACTTC.

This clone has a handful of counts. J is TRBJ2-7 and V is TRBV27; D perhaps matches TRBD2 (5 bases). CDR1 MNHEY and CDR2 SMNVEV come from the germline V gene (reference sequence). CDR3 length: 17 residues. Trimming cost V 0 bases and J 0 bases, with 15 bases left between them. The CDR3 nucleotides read TGTGCCAGCAGTTTATCGGCGGGCGCTGTATCCTCCTACGAGCAGTACTTC. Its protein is CASSLSAGAVSSYEQYF.

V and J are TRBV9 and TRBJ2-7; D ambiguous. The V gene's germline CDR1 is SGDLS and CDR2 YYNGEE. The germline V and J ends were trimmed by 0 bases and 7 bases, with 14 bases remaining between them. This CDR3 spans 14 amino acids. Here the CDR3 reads CASSVADSSREQYF. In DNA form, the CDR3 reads TGTGCCAGCAGCGTAGCTGACTCCTCTCGAGAGCAGTACTTC.

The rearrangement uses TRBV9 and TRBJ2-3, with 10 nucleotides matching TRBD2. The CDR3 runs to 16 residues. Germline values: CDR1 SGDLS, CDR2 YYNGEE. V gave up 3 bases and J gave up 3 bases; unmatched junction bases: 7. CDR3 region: CASSEPGTSVTDTQYF. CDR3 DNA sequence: TGTGCCAGCAGCGAACCCGGGACTAGCGTGACAGATACGCAGTATTTT.

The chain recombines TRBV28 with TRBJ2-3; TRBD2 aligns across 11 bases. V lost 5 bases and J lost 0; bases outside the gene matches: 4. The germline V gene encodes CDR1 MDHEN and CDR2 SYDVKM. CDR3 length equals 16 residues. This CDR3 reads CASSTGLAVSTDTQYF. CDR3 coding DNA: TGTGCCAGCAGTACGGGACTAGCGGTGAGCACAGATACGCAGTATTTT.

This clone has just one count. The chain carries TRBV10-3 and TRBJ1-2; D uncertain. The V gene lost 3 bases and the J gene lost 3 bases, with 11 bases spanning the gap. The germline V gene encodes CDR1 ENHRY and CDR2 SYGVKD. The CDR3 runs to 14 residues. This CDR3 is CAISDPGSDYGYTF. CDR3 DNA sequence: TGTGCCATCAGTGATCCGGGGAGTGACTATGGCTACACCTTC.

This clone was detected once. For the CDR3, the DNA is TGTGCCAGCAGCGTAGTGGGCGGGAGGGTAAATGAGCAGTTCTTC. This gives the protein CASSVVGGRVNEQFF. The chain uses TRBV9 and TRBJ2-1; 9 bases map to TRBD2. V dropped 0 bases and J dropped 7; count of bases not matched to a gene: 5. Germline CDR1 is SGDLS and CDR2 is YYNGEE. The CDR3 is made up of 15 amino acids.

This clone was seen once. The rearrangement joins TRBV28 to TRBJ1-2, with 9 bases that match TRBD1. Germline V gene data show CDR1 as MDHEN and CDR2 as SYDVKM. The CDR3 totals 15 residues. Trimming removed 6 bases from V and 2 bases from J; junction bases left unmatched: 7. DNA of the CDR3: TGTGCCAGCAGATCTACAGGGGGCTTCAACTATGGCTACACCTTC. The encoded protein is CASRSTGGFNYGYTF.

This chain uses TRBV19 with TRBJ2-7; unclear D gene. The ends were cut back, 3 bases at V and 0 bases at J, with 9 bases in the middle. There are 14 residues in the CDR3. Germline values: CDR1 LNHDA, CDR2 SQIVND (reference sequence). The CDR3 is CASSMARSSYEQYF. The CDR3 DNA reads TGTGCCAGTAGTATGGCTAGGAGCTCCTACGAGCAGTACTTC.